The clone carrying this TCR beta chain was seen only once. TCRdb keeps only in-frame clones here, not all; method: immunoSEQ multiplex PCR. The table includes approximately 100,000 clones, 90% detected once. The data derive from a study of OX40 agonist ivuxolimab in advanced cancers. Study-wide background: While on treatment, patients had intravenous ivuxolimab at 0.01 to 10 mg/kg every 2 weeks. Enrolled patients in dose escalation had cancers that were hepatocellular carcinoma, melanoma, renal cell or head and neck cancer. Partial responses were seen in three patients, one with hepatocellular carcinoma and two with cutaneous melanoma.

This CDR3 comprises 15 residues. Germline V lookup: CDR1 SGHTA, CDR2 FQGNSA. V trimming: 2 bases; J trimming: 4 bases; junction bases outside the gene matches: 4. This TCR was recovered from an adult with an advanced solid tumor such as melanoma, head and neck, liver or kidney cancer. The material was CD4+ or CD8+ T cells sorted from blood, obtained in a trial of the OX40 agonist ivuxolimab. The genes are TRBV7-2 and TRBJ2-7, with 11 bases lining up with TRBD2. CDR3 DNA: TGTGCCAGCAGCTTAACTAGCGGGAGTCTTTACGAGCAGTACTTC. Encoded protein: CASSLTSGSLYEQYF.